The next 31 T cell receptor beta chains were all read from a single sample in a study of blood T cell repertoires in COVID-19. TCRdb keeps only in-frame clones here, not all; method: immunoSEQ multiplex PCR. The sample shows some 300,000 clones, 89% of them seen only once. Input material: PBMCs or T cells enriched from blood (not recorded which). Source of these receptors: a woman aged 50 to 60 who had been exposed to COVID-19.

The rearrangement links TRBV7-2 to TRBJ1-1; tentatively, D is TRBD1 (5 bases). Germline CDR1 reads SGHTA; CDR2 reads FQGNSA. This CDR3 spans 15 amino acids. Trimming removed 1 base from V and 1 base from J, with 10 bases in between. The CDR3 loop is CASSLVWGENTEAFF. Here the CDR3 DNA reads TGTGCCAGCAGCTTAGTCTGGGGGGAGAACACTGAAGCTTTCTTT.

The chain has TRBV4-2 and TRBJ2-2, with 11 bases lining up with TRBD2. Germline CDR1 and CDR2: LGHNA and YNFKEQ. V was pared by 0 bases and J by 6 bases, with 9 bases of the junction left unmatched. The CDR3 spans 18 residues. The CDR3 sequence: CASSQESSGGAVPGELFF. The CDR3 DNA reads as TGTGCCAGCAGCCAAGAGAGTAGCGGGGGGGCGGTTCCCGGGGAGCTGTTTTTT.

This chain connects TRBV29-1 to TRBJ2-3, with 7 bases matching TRBD2. The CDR3 covers 14 residues. The V and J ends lost 7 bases and 6 bases, in that order; junction bases with no gene match: 13. Germline loops: CDR1 SQVTM, CDR2 ANQGSEA. The DNA for the CDR3 is TGCAGCGCGGCGACCCGGACTAGGTGGGATACGCAGTATTTT. Amino acids: CSAATRTRWDTQYF.

This chain links TRBV7-2 with TRBJ1-6, with TRBD1 matching 7 bases. There are 15 residues in the CDR3. J gave up 10 bases and V 4 bases, and 10 bases lay outside the gene matches. Germline values: CDR1 SGHTA, CDR2 FQGNSA. This CDR3 is CASSSTYDRASPLHF. The CDR3 DNA follows: TGTGCCAGCAGCTCCACATATGACAGGGCATCACCCCTCCACTTT.

The genes are TRBV7-8 and TRBJ1-2, with a weak D call TRBD1 (5 bases). The ends were cut back, 2 bases at V and 10 bases at J, with 14 bases in the middle. The CDR3 consists of 13 residues. Germline V gives CDR1 SGHVS, CDR2 FQNEAQ. CDR3 DNA sequence: TGTGCCAGCAGCTTAAACCCAGGGAATGACTACACCTTC. As protein: CASSLNPGNDYTF.

The CDR3 is CASSYRQGKNNSPLHF. As DNA, the CDR3 is TGTGCCAGCAGTTACCGACAGGGGAAAAATAATTCACCCCTCCACTTT. The chain recombines TRBV6-2 or TRBV6-3 with TRBJ1-6, with TRBD1 matching 8 bases. V lost 2 bases to trimming and J lost 5 bases; unmatched junction nucleotides: 5. Germline V gene data show CDR1 as MNHEY and CDR2 as SVGEGT. The length of the CDR3 is 16 residues.

This clone has only a few counts. The V gene is TRBV19, the J gene TRBJ2-2, with 7 bases fitting TRBD1. The V gene's germline CDR1 is LNHDA and CDR2 SQIVND (reference sequence). The CDR3 length is 14 residues. The trim removed 3 bases at V and 4 bases at J, leaving 2 bases unmatched. The CDR3, as DNA: TGTGCCAGTAGTATCGACAGGGCCACCGGGGAGCTGTTTTTT. It specifies CASSIDRATGELFF.

V and J are TRBV2 and TRBJ2-2; 7 bases align to TRBD1. The CDR3 totals 14 residues. Germline CDR1 is SNHLY and CDR2 is FYNNEI. The V and J ends lost 7 bases and 1 base, in that order; junction bases with no gene match: 3. The CDR3 DNA is TGTGCCAGCAAGACAGGGATGAACACCGGGGAGCTGTTTTTT. Its protein product is CASKTGMNTGELFF.

This chain links TRBV5-1 with TRBJ2-3; D is possibly TRBD1 (6 bases). CDR3 length: 14 residues. CDR1 is SGHRS, CDR2 YFSETQ, per germline. The V end was cut by 4 bases, the J end by 5 bases, with 14 bases between. CDR3 sequence: CASSVGQFKDTQYF. For the CDR3, the DNA is TGCGCCAGCAGCGTAGGACAGTTTAAAGATACGCAGTATTTT.

The count of this clone is one. The chain carries TRBV11-2 and TRBJ2-7; a weak D match, TRBD1 (6 bases). V was shortened by 8 bases and J by 3 bases, with 14 bases between the two germline ends. Germline lookup yields CDR1 SGHAT and CDR2 FQNNGV. This CDR3 is built from 13 residues. The CDR3 coding sequence is TGTGCCAGCGGGGGACACCCCAGCTACGAGCAGTACTTC. It encodes CASGGHPSYEQYF.

V usage is TRBV14 and J usage is TRBJ2-1, with 10 bases fitting TRBD2. Germline V lookup: CDR1 SGHDN, CDR2 FVKESK. This CDR3 region has 16 residues. Trimming at V came to 0 bases and at J to 7 bases, leaving 6 bases not matched to a gene. As DNA, the CDR3 is TGTGCCAGCAGCCAAGATCGGCTAGCGGGGGCGAATGAGCAGTTCTTC. Residues: CASSQDRLAGANEQFF.

The chain joins TRBV27 to TRBJ2-1, with 9 positions matching TRBD2. The CDR3 runs 15 residues. Per the germline V gene, CDR1 is MNHEY and CDR2 is SMNVEV (reference sequence). V was pared by 3 bases and J by 2 bases, with 2 bases of the junction left unmatched. The CDR3 nucleotides read TGTGCCAGCAGTTTGAGCGGGGGGCCCTACAATGAGCAGTTCTTC. It is translated as CASSLSGGPYNEQFF.

The chain combines TRBV18 with TRBJ2-7; 12 bases fit TRBD2. V lost 6 bases to trimming and J lost 4 bases; unmatched junction nucleotides: 19. CDR1 and CDR2 from the germline V gene are KGHSH and LQKENI. The CDR3 sequence is 19 residues long. The CDR3 DNA sequence: TGTGCCAGCTCTTCCGGCACTAGCGGGGGGCCCTCCAAATGGTACGAGCAGTACTTC. Amino acid sequence: CASSSGTSGGPSKWYEQYF.

This clone was counted once. The J gene is TRBJ1-4, the V gene TRBV5-1, with D maybe TRBD1 (6 bases). This CDR3 region has 15 residues. Per germline, CDR1 SGHRS and CDR2 YFSETQ. Trimming cost V 4 bases and J 4 bases, with 14 bases left between them. The CDR3 sequence: CASSRTGQVNEKLFF. CDR3 nucleotide sequence: TGCGCCAGCAGCCGTACAGGGCAGGTTAATGAAAAACTGTTTTTT.

J is TRBJ1-1 and V is TRBV9, with 8 bases identical to TRBD1. Germline values: CDR1 SGDLS, CDR2 YYNGEE. This CDR3 is built from 15 residues. V dropped 3 bases and J dropped 1; count of bases not matched to a gene: 5. CDR3 sequence reads: CASSAGQGTNTEAFF. CDR3 nucleotides: TGTGCCAGCAGCGCAGGACAGGGAACGAACACTGAAGCTTTCTTT.

This chain joins TRBV19 and TRBJ2-7; a possible D gene is TRBD1 (6 bases). Trimming pared 5 bases from V and 6 bases from J, leaving 8 bases between. Germline CDR1 and CDR2: LNHDA and SQIVND (reference sequence). The CDR3 totals 11 residues. CDR3 DNA: TGTGCCAGTAGTTCCAGGGGCGAGCAGTACTTC. Its protein product is CASSSRGEQYF.

The chain is built from TRBV4-2 and TRBJ1-5; a possible D gene is TRBD1 (5 bases). Deletions cut 1 base from V and 2 bases from J, with 15 bases between. CDR3 length: 17 residues. The V gene's germline CDR1 is LGHNA and CDR2 YNFKEQ. In DNA, the CDR3 is TGTGCCAGCAGCCAAGCGTCAGGGCAGTCAGGCAATCAGCCCCAGCATTTT. It translates to CASSQASGQSGNQPQHF.

J is TRBJ2-7 and V is TRBV19, with 9 bases identical to TRBD1. The V segment lost 5 bases and the J segment 0 bases; nucleotides outside the gene matches: 5. The CDR3 is 15 amino acids. Germline V gene sequence: CDR1 LNHDA, CDR2 SQIVND (reference sequence). The CDR3 DNA follows: TGTGCCAGTAGTGTCGGGACAGGGATCTCCTACGAGCAGTACTTC. As protein: CASSVGTGISYEQYF. The full variable domain, in which reference TRBV19 and TRBJ2-7 provide the parts outside the CDR3, is DGGITQSPKYLFRKEGQNVTLSCEQNLNHDAMYWYRQDPGQGLRLIYYSQIVNDFQKGDIAEGYSVSREKKESFPLTVTSAQKNPTAFYLCASSVGTGISYEQYFGPGTRLTVT.

The rearrangement joins TRBV10-3 to TRBJ1-5, with D hard to call. The CDR3 spans 16 residues. Looked up from germline, CDR1 is ENHRY and CDR2 is SYGVKD. The V and J ends lost 2 bases and 1 base respectively, with 12 bases between them. This chain's CDR3 is CAISENPSRSNQPQHF. CDR3 in DNA: TGTGCCATCAGTGAGAACCCTTCTAGAAGCAATCAGCCCCAGCATTTT.

The chain recombines TRBV19 with TRBJ1-1; D ambiguous. The ends were cut back, 5 bases at V and 0 bases at J, with 10 bases in the middle. The CDR3 length is 14 residues. CDR1 is LNHDA and CDR2 is SQIVND in the germline V gene (reference sequence). The CDR3 loop is CASSPSGMNTEAFF. CDR3 sequence (DNA): TGTGCCAGTAGTCCCTCGGGGATGAACACTGAAGCTTTCTTT.

This clone was counted only a few times. The rearrangement links TRBV21-1 to TRBJ1-5; the table's D call TRBD1 went unverified against the DNA. TRBV21-1 is given as a pseudogene. This CDR3 has 18 amino acids. CDR3 in DNA: TGTGCCAGCAGCAAATTGGAAAAGGGACAGAATAGCAATCAGCCCCAGCATTTT. It codes for CASSKLEKGQNSNQPQHF.

The chain joins TRBV10-3 to TRBJ2-3; 14 bases are a match to TRBD2. The CDR3 runs to 16 residues. From germline, CDR1 is ENHRY and CDR2 SYGVKD. V was pared by 11 bases and J by 0 bases, with 7 bases of the junction left unmatched. The CDR3 reads CAVTGTSGGSTDTQYF. CDR3 DNA sequence: TGTGCCGTGACCGGGACTAGCGGGGGAAGCACAGATACGCAGTATTTT.

The chain employs TRBV2 and TRBJ1-6, with 7 nucleotides matching TRBD1. V was pared by 6 bases and J by 0 bases, with 11 bases of the junction left unmatched. Per germline, CDR1 SNHLY and CDR2 FYNNEI. The CDR3 is made up of 18 amino acids. Here the CDR3 DNA reads TGTGCCAGCAGAGTGGACAGGAGGGAAAGCTCCTATAATTCACCCCTCCACTTT. It translates to CASRVDRRESSYNSPLHF.

The V call is TRBV5-1, the J call TRBJ2-1, with TRBD1 matching over 11 bases. Trimming at V came to 0 bases and at J to 9 bases, leaving 8 bases not matched to a gene. The CDR3 consists of 16 residues. Germline CDR1 SGHRS, CDR2 YFSETQ. The CDR3 sequence is CASSLAAGQGGREQFF. The CDR3 DNA is TGCGCCAGCAGCTTGGCCGCGGGACAGGGGGGACGTGAGCAGTTCTTC. The whole variable domain, filled in from reference TRBV5-1 and TRBJ2-1, reads KAGVTQTPRYLIKTRGQQVTLSCSPISGHRSVSWYQQTPGQGLQFLFEYFSETQRNKGNFPGRFSGRQFSNSRSEMNVSTLELGDSALYLCASSLAAGQGGREQFFGPGTRLTVL.

A note on this clone: Other DNA sequences in this sample translate to the same CDR3. This rearrangement joins TRBV18 to TRBJ1-2; 8 bases are a match to TRBD1. The CDR3 is made up of 15 amino acids. In germline, CDR1 is KGHSH, CDR2 LQKENI. Trimming cost V 3 bases and J 2 bases; bases outside gene matches: 5. The CDR3 DNA follows: TGTGCCAGCTCACCGGGGACAGGCCCAAACTATGGCTACACCTTC. Amino acids: CASSPGTGPNYGYTF.

The J gene is TRBJ1-6, the V gene TRBV6-5; TRBD1 matches at 9 bases. V lost 8 bases, J lost 9 bases, and 5 bases stayed unmatched. This CDR3 contains 13 residues. Germline V CDR1 and CDR2: MNHEY, SVGAGI. CDR3 in DNA: TGTGCCAGCCAGCGGGACAGGGTTTCACCCCTCCACTTT. It is translated as CASQRDRVSPLHF.

This sequence joins TRBV6-5 and TRBJ1-1, with 9 bases lining up with TRBD1. The CDR3 spans 15 residues. Germline CDR1 reads MNHEY; CDR2 reads SVGAGI. V was clipped by 6 bases and J by 11 bases; unmatched bases: 16. The CDR3 is CASSDPGQGNPPAFF. CDR3 coding DNA: TGTGCCAGCAGCGACCCGGGACAGGGCAACCCACCGGCTTTCTTT.

The chain recombines TRBV10-3 with TRBJ2-2; possibly TRBD1 for D (6 bases). Per germline, CDR1 ENHRY and CDR2 SYGVKD. The CDR3 length is 16 residues. V dropped 7 bases and J dropped 0 bases, with 15 bases sitting between them. The CDR3, as DNA: TGTGCCATCAATAGACAGGATAGCCCGAACACCGGGGAGCTGTTTTTT. Its protein product is CAINRQDSPNTGELFF.

The chain carries TRBV19 and TRBJ2-2; 8 bases match TRBD1. This CDR3 has 16 residues. J lost 6 bases, V lost 3 bases, and 9 bases had no gene match. Germline CDR1 reads LNHDA; CDR2 reads SQIVND (reference sequence). The CDR3 DNA follows: TGTGCCAGTAGTATCCCCAGGGGGCTCACAGCCGGGGAGCTGTTTTTT. Amino acid sequence: CASSIPRGLTAGELFF.

The chain couples TRBV2 to TRBJ2-5, with a weak D call TRBD1 (6 bases). CDR1 and CDR2 from the germline V gene are SNHLY and FYNNEI. Trimming stripped 10 bases from V and 4 bases from J, with 16 bases between. CDR3 length: 13 residues. CDR3 bases: TGTGCCATAGGTCGACAGGCTGGAGAGACCCAGTACTTC. Translating gives CAIGRQAGETQYF. The entire variable domain, with the rest obtained from reference TRBV2 and TRBJ2-5, is as follows: EPEVTQTPSHQVTQMGQEVILRCVPISNHLYFYWYRQILGQKVEFLVSFYNNEISEKSEIFDDQFSVERPDGSNFTLKIRSTKLEDSAMYFCAIGRQAGETQYFGPGTRLLVL.

The rearrangement uses TRBV3-1 (or the pseudogene TRBV3-2) and TRBJ1-3; D gene ambiguous. V lost 0 bases and J 2 bases, leaving 8 bases between the germline ends. The length of the CDR3 is 15 residues. The germline V gene encodes CDR1 LGHDT and CDR2 YNNKEL (reference sequence). The CDR3 is CASSQDAPAGNTIYF. In nucleotides, the CDR3 is TGTGCCAGCAGCCAAGATGCGCCTGCTGGAAACACCATATATTTT.